This T cell receptor beta chain was recorded in a study of blood T cell repertoires in COVID-19. The authors' processing: Nucleated cell counts were estimated from reference gene primer amplification. TCRdb keeps only in-frame clones here, not all; method: immunoSEQ multiplex PCR. V and J calls and clone size are as listed in that table; D and trimming were resolved from the DNA. There are about 200,000 clones in the sample; 89% occur only once, and 5.5% to 7.5% lies in the top ten. The CDR3 has 14 residues. V dropped 4 bases and J dropped 2; count of bases not matched to a gene: 3. The germline CDR1 and CDR2 sequences are SGHRS and YFSETQ.

The TCR comes from a man between 35 and 55 years old with acute or convalescent COVID-19. This chain links TRBV5-1 with TRBJ1-2; 9 bases fit TRBD1. Sequenced input: peripheral blood. CDR3 nucleotides: TGCGCCAGCAGCCGGGACAGGGAGAACTATGGCTACACCTTC. This sequence encodes CASSRDRENYGYTF.